This entry lists 5 T cell receptor beta chains sequenced from one sample in a study of blood T cell repertoires in COVID-19. Generated by immunoSEQ multiplex PCR, the TCRdb table keeps only in-frame clones and is missing some. The sample records some 100,000 clones, 85% to 90% being singletons. The specimen was peripheral blood. These receptors all stem from a man in his 70s who had recovered from COVID-19.

The rearrangement joins TRBV4-3 to TRBJ1-2; TRBD1 aligns across 10 bases. CDR1 and CDR2 (germline): LGHNA, YSLEER. The J segment lost 13 bases and the V segment lost 3 bases, leaving 5 bases of the junction unmatched. The CDR3 length is 12 residues. The chain's CDR3 is CASSQTGGVCTF. The CDR3 DNA reads TGCGCCAGCAGCCAGACAGGGGGCGTTTGCACCTTC.

The gene calls are TRBV28 and TRBJ1-1; the match to TRBD1 covers 9 bases. Germline V CDR1 and CDR2: MDHEN, SYDVKM. The CDR3 loop spans 13 amino acids. The V and J ends lost 6 bases and 3 bases, in that order; junction bases with no gene match: 2. This CDR3 reads CASSGTGYTEAFF. The CDR3 coding sequence is TGTGCCAGCAGCGGGACAGGGTACACTGAAGCTTTCTTT.

The V call is TRBV5-1, the J call TRBJ1-2, with 8 bases lining up with TRBD1. CDR3 length: 14 residues. V lost 3 bases and J lost 4; bases outside the gene matches: 5. Germline V gene sequence: CDR1 SGHRS, CDR2 YFSETQ. The CDR3 nucleotides are TGCGCCAGCAGCTCAGGGGGCGCCGGCTATGGCTACACCTTC. Translating it yields CASSSGGAGYGYTF.

The J gene is TRBJ2-5, the V gene TRBV5-1; 10 nucleotides align to TRBD2. This CDR3 spans 16 amino acids. The J segment lost 1 base and the V segment lost 0 bases, leaving 3 bases of the junction unmatched. The germline V gene encodes CDR1 SGHRS and CDR2 YFSETQ. The CDR3 sequence is CASSLGASGGQETQYF. As DNA, the CDR3 is TGCGCCAGCAGCTTGGGGGCTAGCGGGGGCCAAGAGACCCAGTACTTC. Full variable domain (rest looked up from reference TRBV5-1 and TRBJ2-5): KAGVTQTPRYLIKTRGQQVTLSCSPISGHRSVSWYQQTPGQGLQFLFEYFSETQRNKGNFPGRFSGRQFSNSRSEMNVSTLELGDSALYLCASSLGASGGQETQYFGPGTRLLVL.

The rearrangement uses TRBV24-1 and TRBJ2-2, with 11 bases aligning to TRBD1. Unmatched junction bases numbered 7, after V lost 4 bases and J lost 7 bases. CDR3 length: 16 residues. Germline loops: CDR1 KGHDR, CDR2 SFDVKD. CDR3 nucleotide sequence: TGTGCCACCAGTGACCCGGGACAGGGGGAAGGCGGGGAGCTGTTTTTT. Amino acids: CATSDPGQGEGGELFF.